A single sample gave rise to the 31 T cell receptor beta chains below, sequenced in a study of T cells after yellow fever vaccination. Via MiXCR, TCRdb re-called the 5' RACE reads, giving one row per CDR3 protein. The sample comprises fewer than 450,000 distinct CDR3 sequences, roughly 8.4% of which are singletons, and roughly 18% rests with the top ten. The sequencing here drew on PBMCs, taken around 45 days after the first yellow fever vaccination. The receptor source for this set is a man aged 18 to 29 who received the YFV17D yellow fever vaccine.

This clonotype was detected only a few times. V and J are TRBV3-1 and TRBJ1-1, with a tentative D call TRBD1 (5 bases). V lost 7 bases and J lost 11, with 5 bases in between. CDR1 is LGHDT, CDR2 YNNKEL, per germline (reference sequence). The CDR3 contains 8 residues. The CDR3 is CASKGAFF. CDR3 nucleotide sequence: TGTGCCAGCAAGGGGGCTTTCTTT.

This clonotype was recorded at least ten times. The chain joins TRBV5-1 to TRBJ2-5; D is possibly TRBD1 or TRBD2 (5 bases each). Germline CDR1 reads SGHRS; CDR2 reads YFSETQ. Trimming shortened V by 7 bases and J by 5 bases, and 12 bases separated the two germline ends. This CDR3 spans 12 amino acids. CDR3 sequence: CASGDPEETQYF. The DNA for the CDR3 is TGCGCCAGCGGGGACCCAGAGGAGACCCAGTACTTC.

This clonotype showed up just a few times. The genes are TRBV6-4 and TRBJ1-1, with D perhaps matching TRBD1 (5 bases). The CDR3 sequence is 13 residues long. The germline gives CDR1 MRHNA, CDR2 SNTAGT. Trimming removed 0 bases from V and 10 bases from J, with 12 bases in between. The CDR3 region has the DNA TGTGCCAGCAGTGACTCGGAAAGGGGAGTAGCTTTCTTT. Translated: CASSDSERGVAFF.

This clonotype was seen a few times. This sequence joins TRBV4-1 and TRBJ2-1, with 8 positions matching TRBD1. CDR1 and CDR2 (germline): MGHRA, YSYEKL. Trimming took 3 bases from V and 4 from J; bases not matched to a gene: 5. The length of the CDR3 is 15 residues. Here the CDR3 DNA reads TGCGCCAGCAGCCAGGGTAGGACAGGGTACAATGAGCAGTTCTTC. This sequence encodes CASSQGRTGYNEQFF.

This clonotype was seen only a few times. The rearrangement links TRBV6-9 to TRBJ2-7; possible D gene TRBD1, 5 bases. Trimming took off 6 bases at V and 2 bases at J, with 5 bases between the two ends. The germline gives CDR1 MNHGY, CDR2 SVAAGI. CDR3 length: 11 amino acids. CDR3 sequence: CASRDTYEQYV. In nucleotides, the CDR3 is TGTGCCAGCAGGGACACCTACGAGCAGTACGTC.

This clonotype was observed a few times. V is TRBV11-2 and J is TRBJ2-2, with 7 positions matching TRBD1. Germline V CDR1 and CDR2: SGHAT, FQNNGV. This CDR3 comprises 18 residues. The V segment lost 5 bases and the J segment 7 bases; nucleotides outside the gene matches: 19. CDR3 DNA: TGTGCCAGCAGCCACCTCACCGCTGACAGGGCCCGGGTCGGGGAGCTGTTTTTT. As protein: CASSHLTADRARVGELFF.

The V call is TRBV12-3 or TRBV12-4, the J call TRBJ1-2; weak D call: TRBD1 (5 bases). The CDR3 has 14 amino acids. Trimming cost V 3 bases and J 3 bases, with 11 bases left between them. CDR3 protein: CASSFLGGDYGYTF. CDR3 coding DNA: TGTGCCAGCAGTTTCTTGGGGGGGGACTATGGCTACACCTTC.

This clonotype was counted ten times or more. J is TRBJ1-5 and V is TRBV4-1; maybe TRBD1 (6 bases). The germline V gene has CDR1 MGHRA and CDR2 YSYEKL. This CDR3 has 15 residues. The V end lost 1 base, the J end lost 6 bases, and 13 bases lay between the germline ends. The CDR3 is CASSQGPGEAQPQHF. The CDR3 DNA reads as TGCGCCAGCAGCCAAGGACCAGGGGAGGCTCAGCCCCAGCATTTT.

This CDR3 is CASSTPGGYEQYF. DNA for the CDR3: TGTGCCAGCAGTACCCCTGGGGGCTACGAGCAGTACTTC. V is TRBV27 and J is TRBJ2-7; perhaps D is TRBD1 or TRBD2 (5 bases each). The germline CDR1 and CDR2 sequences are MNHEY and SMNVEV (reference sequence). The CDR3 runs to 13 residues. The germline V and J ends were trimmed by 5 bases and 3 bases, with 11 bases remaining between them.

This clonotype was seen a handful of times. The V gene is TRBV20-1, the J gene TRBJ1-3, with 12 nucleotides matching TRBD1. CDR3 length equals 15 residues. The trim removed 5 bases at V and 6 bases at J, leaving 8 bases unmatched. Looked up from germline, CDR1 is DFQATT and CDR2 is SNEGSKA (reference sequence). CDR3: CSALPGQGALNTIYF. The CDR3, as DNA: TGCAGTGCTTTGCCGGGACAGGGGGCTTTAAACACCATATATTTT.

This clonotype was picked up a small number of times. The rearrangement joins TRBV7-2 to TRBJ1-4; TRBD1 is a possible D gene (5 bases). CDR3 length: 15 amino acids. Germline V CDR1 and CDR2: SGHTA, FQGNSA. V lost 1 base, J lost 11 bases, and 17 bases lay in between. The CDR3 is CASSLGQGSGRKLFF. CDR3 sequence (DNA): TGTGCCAGCAGCTTAGGGCAGGGCTCGGGACGGAAACTGTTTTTT.

The chain recombines TRBV7-3 with TRBJ2-5; 8 nucleotides line up with TRBD2. V shed 2 bases and J 4 bases; nucleotides not matched to a gene: 12. CDR3 length: 17 residues. CDR1 SGHTA and CDR2 FQGTGA come from the germline V gene. CDR3 amino acids: CASSLDGGGSHRETQYF. The CDR3 region has the DNA TGTGCCAGCAGCTTAGATGGCGGGGGGTCCCATAGAGAGACCCAGTACTTC. Full variable domain (rest looked up from reference TRBV7-3 and TRBJ2-5): GAGVSQTPSNKVTEKGKYVELRCDPISGHTALYWYRQSLGQGPEFLIYFQGTGAADDSGLPNDRFFAVRPEGSVSTLKIQRTERGDSAVYLCASSLDGGGSHRETQYFGPGTRLLVL.

The CDR3 spells CASSQWSRSGNTGELFF. For the CDR3, the DNA is TGCGCCAGCAGCCAATGGTCTAGATCCGGGAACACCGGGGAGCTGTTTTTT. The rearrangement uses TRBV4-1 and TRBJ2-2; D gene unclear. There are 17 residues in the CDR3. Germline V lookup: CDR1 MGHRA, CDR2 YSYEKL. The ends were cut back, 2 bases at V and 1 base at J, with 14 bases in the middle.

The rearrangement uses TRBV12-3 or TRBV12-4 and TRBJ2-5; TRBD2 matches at 8 bases. The CDR3 sequence is 14 residues long. V lost 6 bases to trimming and J lost 2 bases; unmatched junction nucleotides: 5. The chain's CDR3 is CASSPGTRQETQYF. CDR3 bases: TGTGCCAGCAGCCCCGGGACTAGACAAGAGACCCAGTACTTC.

The chain couples TRBV5-1 to TRBJ2-7; D ambiguous. V lost 0 bases and J 6 bases, leaving 7 bases between the germline ends. The CDR3 sequence is 12 residues long. Germline-derived CDR1 and CDR2 are SGHRS and YFSETQ. CDR3 residues: CASSLEGREQYF. For the CDR3, the DNA is TGCGCCAGCAGCTTGGAAGGGCGCGAGCAGTACTTC.

This clonotype was observed a few times. V is TRBV7-9 and J is TRBJ2-1; D is unclear. The CDR3 is 13 residues long. The V and J ends lost 0 bases and 6 bases respectively, with 6 bases between them. Germline loops: CDR1 SEHNR, CDR2 FQNEAQ (reference sequence). The CDR3 sequence: CASSLASFNEQFF. The CDR3 DNA reads TGTGCCAGCAGCTTAGCGTCTTTCAATGAGCAGTTCTTC.

A few counts support this clonotype. The CDR3 loop is CASSSYLNEQFF. CDR3 nucleotide sequence: TGTGCCAGCAGTTCCTACCTTAATGAGCAGTTCTTC. The chain carries TRBV6-2 or TRBV6-3 and TRBJ2-1; D unclear. The CDR3 consists of 12 residues. V shed 4 bases and J shed 7 bases, with 8 bases lying between them. The germline gives CDR1 MNHEY, CDR2 SVGEGT.

This clonotype was counted many times. The chain recombines TRBV2 with TRBJ1-4; D uncertain. CDR1 SNHLY and CDR2 FYNNEI come from the germline V gene. CDR3 length: 12 residues. The V end was cut by 8 bases, the J end by 3 bases, with 7 bases between. The CDR3 region has the DNA TGTGCCAGCGCTGGGGCTAATGAAAAACTGTTTTTT. Its translation: CASAGANEKLFF.

This clonotype turned up a few times. The chain employs TRBV20-1 and TRBJ1-1, with D unresolved. Germline CDR1 DFQATT, CDR2 SNEGSKA (reference sequence). The CDR3 extends over 13 amino acids. V was clipped by 1 base and J by 2 bases, with 8 bases between them. The CDR3 bases are TGCAGTGCTAGAGTGGGCCGCAACACTGAAGCTTTCTTT. It translates to CSARVGRNTEAFF.

There are many counts of this clonotype. The rearrangement joins TRBV5-1 to TRBJ1-6; 7 bases agree with TRBD1. There are 14 residues in the CDR3. Germline trimming cut 0 bases from V and 10 bases from J; bases unmatched to any gene: 4. Germline V gives CDR1 SGHRS, CDR2 YFSETQ. CDR3 amino acids: CASSLAGQRSPLHF. The CDR3 region has the DNA TGCGCCAGCAGCTTGGCGGGACAGCGCTCACCCCTCCACTTT.

This clonotype was observed a few times. This chain joins TRBV9 and TRBJ2-3, with D possibly being TRBD1 (6 bases). The germline V gene has CDR1 SGDLS and CDR2 YYNGEE. With 4 bases removed from V and 2 bases from J, the gap between germline ends came to 14 bases. This CDR3 is 15 amino acids long. The CDR3 bases are TGTGCCAGCAGCTCCCTGACAGGTCCCACAGATACGCAGTATTTT. Translating it yields CASSSLTGPTDTQYF.

The chain combines TRBV5-1 with TRBJ2-1; 7 bases line up with TRBD2. Germline values: CDR1 SGHRS, CDR2 YFSETQ. The CDR3 is 16 amino acids. J was trimmed by 4 bases and V by 4 bases; bases with no gene match: 11. For the CDR3, the DNA is TGCGCCAGCAGCCCTCTTGGGGGGGACTCGTACAATGAGCAGTTCTTC. The encoded protein is CASSPLGGDSYNEQFF.

This clonotype was seen only a few times. This sequence joins TRBV15 and TRBJ2-1; TRBD1 matches 11 bases. The CDR3 extends over 15 amino acids. The J segment lost 9 bases and the V segment lost 5 bases, leaving 9 bases of the junction unmatched. CDR1 is LNHNV, CDR2 YYDKDF, per germline (reference sequence). Here the CDR3 reads CATSAWTGGRVEQFF. The CDR3 coding sequence is TGTGCCACCAGCGCGTGGACAGGGGGCCGGGTTGAGCAGTTCTTC.

The chain couples TRBV5-1 to TRBJ2-5, with D hard to call. CDR1 is SGHRS and CDR2 is YFSETQ in the germline V gene. V shed 4 bases and J shed 2 bases, with 9 bases lying between them. This CDR3 spans 13 amino acids. The CDR3: CASSPGTQETQYF. The CDR3 DNA is TGCGCCAGCAGCCCCGGAACACAAGAGACCCAGTACTTC.

J is TRBJ1-5 and V is TRBV4-1; D is uncertain. V lost 4 bases and J 0 bases, leaving 10 bases between the germline ends. Germline loops: CDR1 MGHRA, CDR2 YSYEKL. The CDR3 extends over 15 amino acids. The CDR3 here is CASSPRAISNQPQHF. CDR3 nucleotides: TGCGCCAGCAGCCCCCGGGCAATTAGCAATCAGCCCCAGCATTTT.

The J gene is TRBJ2-5, the V gene TRBV7-2; D not resolved. V was pared by 6 bases and J by 6 bases, with 8 bases between. Germline lookup yields CDR1 SGHTA and CDR2 FQGNSA. The CDR3 runs to 11 residues. CDR3 bases: TGTGCCAGCAGGCTTAGTAAGACCCAGTACTTC. It yields the protein CASRLSKTQYF.

Note on this clonotype: Compared with germline, one end of the junction differs, possibly owing to a read error. The rearrangement uses TRBV13 and TRBJ2-7; the match to TRBD2 covers 11 bases. This CDR3 has 15 amino acids. Per germline, CDR1 PRHDT and CDR2 FYEKMQ (reference sequence). The CDR3 nucleotides are TGTGCCAGCAGCTTAGAACTAGCGGGAGCCTACGAGCTGTACTTC. It encodes CASSLELAGAYELYF.

The V gene is TRBV27, the J gene TRBJ2-6; the D is unclear. The V end lost 2 bases, the J end lost 2 bases, and 7 bases lay between the germline ends. This CDR3 is built from 15 residues. Germline values: CDR1 MNHEY, CDR2 SMNVEV (reference sequence). CDR3 loop: CASSLPRTGANVLTF. CDR3 in DNA: TGTGCCAGCAGTTTACCCAGAACTGGGGCCAACGTCCTGACTTTC.

The chain has TRBV12-3 or TRBV12-4 and TRBJ2-2; a weak D match, TRBD1 (5 bases). Trimming shortened V by 1 base and J by 8 bases, and 14 bases separated the two germline ends. The CDR3 contains 15 residues. CDR3 sequence: CASSLEAAREGELFF. The CDR3 coding sequence is TGTGCCAGCAGTTTAGAGGCAGCCAGGGAAGGGGAGCTGTTTTTT.

The chain recombines TRBV7-2 with TRBJ2-3; no clear D gene. This CDR3 is built from 14 residues. The V end was cut by 2 bases, the J end by 2 bases, with 8 bases between. Germline V gene lookup returns CDR1 SGHTA and CDR2 FQGNSA. Here the CDR3 reads CASSLSAPTDTQYF. CDR3 sequence (DNA): TGTGCCAGCAGCTTATCTGCCCCCACAGATACGCAGTATTTT.

There are a few counts of this clonotype. The chain recombines TRBV20-1 with TRBJ2-3; 9 nucleotides match TRBD1. CDR1 is DFQATT, CDR2 SNEGSKA, per germline (reference sequence). The CDR3 runs 15 residues. Trimming took 1 base from V and 6 from J; bases not matched to a gene: 8. CDR3 protein: CSARAGTGLTDTQYF. The CDR3 bases are TGCAGTGCTAGAGCCGGGACAGGGCTGACTGATACGCAGTATTTT.